This TCR beta chain emerged from a study of shared clonotypes between healthy human individuals. General study results and limits: Compared with clonotypes that all four donors shared, non-shared clonotypes had lower generation probabilities. With few donors, the genetic and exposure-history diversity represented was limited. An expected dependence of interdonor clonotype sharing on sequencing depth was noted.

CD45RO+ cells joined CCR7-negative CD45RA+ TemRA cells to form CD8 memory. The CDR3 runs 13 residues. Trimming took 7 bases from V and 2 from J, leaving 12 bases between them. CDR1 and CDR2 (germline): SNHLY, FYNNEI. The repertoire was sequenced with immunoSEQ multiplex PCR; TCRdb's copy has only in-frame clones and lacks some. The sample includes about 690,000 clones, about nine tenths of them seen just once. Concerning this clone itself: Its matching antigen is unknown.

The sequencing sample was made of memory CD8+ T cells from PBMCs. Specified subset: CD45RO+ cells pooled with CCR7-negative TemRA cells. The chain is built from TRBV2 and TRBJ2-7; maybe TRBD1 (5 bases). The clonotype was recovered from a man aged 18 to 29 in good health. Some clones in this sample may be carry-over from other donors' samples. The CDR3 loop is CASIPDMTYEQYF. The CDR3 nucleotides are TGTGCCAGCATTCCGGACATGACCTACGAGCAGTACTTC.